One sample yielded the 28 T cell receptor beta chains listed below, sequenced in a study of identical twins. TCRdb independently ran MiXCR on the 5' RACE reads; one entry per CDR3 protein. The data show 1.5 million to 2 million distinct CDR3 sequences, with less than 40% seen just once and about 0.27% held by the top ten. Sequencing was done on a sample of cord blood. Receptors were obtained from a newborn girl in good health.

V is TRBV28 and J is TRBJ2-5; tentatively, D is TRBD2 (5 bases). The CDR3 is made up of 13 amino acids. From germline, CDR1 is MDHEN and CDR2 SYDVKM. V was cut by 1 base and J by 6 bases, with 9 bases left in between. The CDR3 DNA reads TGTGCCAGCAGTTTATCCTCCGGGAAGACCCAGTACTTC. This codes for CASSLSSGKTQYF.

The CDR3 DNA reads TGTGCCAGCAGCCTAAAACTAGCGGAAGAGACCCAGTACTTC. It is translated as CASSLKLAEETQYF. This chain uses TRBV6-7 with TRBJ2-5, with TRBD2 matching over 8 bases. TRBV6-7 is an ORF for which the function is uncertain. The CDR3 is made up of 14 amino acids. V lost 6 bases, J lost 3 bases, and 6 bases stayed unmatched.

This clonotype was detected a few times. The chain has TRBV12-3 or TRBV12-4 and TRBJ2-3; no firm D call. The CDR3 sequence is 15 residues long. Trimming took off 3 bases at V and 2 bases at J, with 12 bases between the two ends. Here the CDR3 DNA reads TGTGCCAGCAGTTTTGGGTGGTCTAACACAGATACGCAGTATTTT. It is translated as CASSFGWSNTDTQYF.

This clonotype has just a few counts. The gene calls are TRBV2 and TRBJ2-1; 14 bases are shared with TRBD2. This CDR3 has 14 residues. Trimming at V came to 3 bases and at J to 10 bases, leaving 2 bases not matched to a gene. Looked up from germline, CDR1 is SNHLY and CDR2 is FYNNEI. DNA for the CDR3: TGTGCCAGCAGTGAGGGACTAGCGGGAGTGGAGCAGTTCTTC. This sequence encodes CASSEGLAGVEQFF.

This clonotype was seen more than once but under ten times. V usage is TRBV7-2 and J usage is TRBJ2-2, with D maybe TRBD2 (6 bases). Trimming left V 1 base short and J 6 bases short, with 9 bases between. Germline assignment: CDR1 SGHTA and CDR2 FQGNSA. The CDR3 loop spans 14 amino acids. For the CDR3, the DNA is TGTGCCAGCAGCTTAGAAAGACTAGCCGGGGAGCTGTTTTTT. Translated, it gives CASSLERLAGELFF.

This clonotype occurred a few times. This chain connects TRBV5-1 to TRBJ1-6; 12 positions agree with TRBD1. V shed 4 bases, J shed 7 bases, and the junction held 3 bases outside the gene matches. CDR3 length: 15 amino acids. Germline V gives CDR1 SGHRS, CDR2 YFSETQ. CDR3 DNA sequence: TGCGCCAGCAGCCCGGGACAGGGGGCCAATTCACCCCTCCACTTT. Translation: CASSPGQGANSPLHF.

V usage is TRBV6-5 and J usage is TRBJ1-4; D not resolved. V lost 3 bases to trimming and J lost 0 bases, with 26 bases between them. There are 21 residues in the CDR3. Germline assignment: CDR1 MNHEY and CDR2 SVGAGI. The CDR3 coding sequence is TGTGCCAGCAGTTATTTCAGCGGATCTCCCCCCTCACGAGCAACTAATGAAAAACTGTTTTTT. This gives the protein CASSYFSGSPPSRATNEKLFF.

This clonotype was found many times. The rearrangement joins TRBV5-1 to TRBJ1-5, with D perhaps matching TRBD1 (5 bases). This CDR3 is 14 amino acids long. Trimming pared 0 bases from V and 3 bases from J, leaving 7 bases between. Germline values: CDR1 SGHRS, CDR2 YFSETQ. The CDR3 spells CASSLGGINQPQHF. The CDR3 DNA reads TGCGCCAGCAGCTTGGGGGGGATCAATCAGCCCCAGCATTTT.

This clonotype turned up a few times. The chain recombines TRBV5-1 with TRBJ2-3, with 13 bases fitting TRBD2. The CDR3 is made up of 17 amino acids. Germline V gene data show CDR1 as SGHRS and CDR2 as YFSETQ. Losses at the gene ends were 0 bases for V and 6 bases for J; bases not matched to a gene: 7. Here the CDR3 reads CASSLVTSGRALDTQYF. The CDR3 DNA is TGCGCCAGCAGCTTGGTCACTAGCGGGAGGGCTCTGGATACGCAGTATTTT.

This clonotype has just one count. The junction departs from germline at one end; a sequencing error may be responsible. The chain uses TRBV28 and TRBJ2-5; D is possibly TRBD2 (5 bases). Germline CDR1 MDHEN, CDR2 SYDVKM. The CDR3 has 13 residues. The CDR3 sequence is CACSFGMGETQYF. CDR3 DNA sequence: TGTGCCTGCAGTTTCGGGATGGGGGAGACCCAGTACTTC.

The V call is TRBV27, the J call TRBJ2-7, with D possibly TRBD2 on 5 matching bases. CDR3 length: 15 amino acids. V was clipped by 5 bases and J by 0 bases, with 14 bases between them. Germline CDR1 is MNHEY and CDR2 is SMNVEV (reference sequence). The CDR3 is CASSPIGLASYEQYF. CDR3 nucleotide sequence: TGTGCCAGCAGTCCCATAGGACTGGCCTCCTACGAGCAGTACTTC.

Concerning this clonotype itself: At one end the junction does not follow the germline gene, possibly because of a read error. V is TRBV20-1 and J is TRBJ2-7, with TRBD2 matching 9 bases. CDR3 length: 12 amino acids. Looked up from germline, CDR1 is DFQATT and CDR2 is SNEGSKA (reference sequence). The CDR3 DNA reads TGCAGTCCTCTAGCGGGGTCCTGCGAGCAGTACTTC. Protein product: CSPLAGSCEQYF.

The rearrangement uses TRBV27 and TRBJ2-1, with TRBD2 as a possible D gene (5 bases). This CDR3 is built from 16 residues. V lost 2 bases and J 2 bases, leaving 13 bases between the germline ends. From germline, CDR1 is MNHEY and CDR2 SMNVEV (reference sequence). CDR3 amino acids: CASSLAGDSTYNEQFF. CDR3 bases: TGTGCCAGCAGTTTAGCCGGGGATTCAACCTACAATGAGCAGTTCTTC.

On this clonotype: Germline is not matched at one junction end, which may reflect a read error. The chain is built from TRBV10-3 and TRBJ1-2, with D maybe TRBD1 (5 bases). CDR1 and CDR2 from the germline V gene are ENHRY and SYGVKD. This CDR3 comprises 15 residues. The chain's CDR3 is CAISESGRGDYGYTF. CDR3 DNA sequence: TGCGCCATCAGTGAGTCGGGACGGGGGGACTATGGCTACACCTTC.

J is TRBJ2-1 and V is TRBV20-1; no clear D gene. The germline gives CDR1 DFQATT, CDR2 SNEGSKA (reference sequence). The CDR3 extends over 15 amino acids. V shed 0 bases and J shed 1 base, with 10 bases lying between them. The CDR3: CSAREDTTSYNEQFF. In nucleotides, the CDR3 is TGCAGTGCTAGAGAAGATACCACATCCTACAATGAGCAGTTCTTC.

This clonotype came up many times. This chain joins TRBV27 and TRBJ1-2; no definite D call. Trimming left V 0 bases short and J 0 bases short, with 5 bases between. Germline V CDR1 and CDR2: MNHEY, SMNVEV (reference sequence). CDR3 length equals 14 residues. CDR3 bases: TGTGCCAGCAGTTTATCGCCCACTAACTATGGCTACACCTTC. Amino acid sequence: CASSLSPTNYGYTF.

This chain joins TRBV29-1 and TRBJ2-7, with 7 bases matching TRBD1. Trimming took 4 bases from V and 2 from J; bases not matched to a gene: 14. There are 16 residues in the CDR3. Germline V gene data show CDR1 as SQVTM and CDR2 as ANQGSEA. CDR3: CSVVSRGPGGAYEQYF. CDR3 in DNA: TGCAGCGTTGTTTCCAGAGGGCCAGGGGGTGCCTACGAGCAGTACTTC.

This clonotype was picked up a small number of times. The chain combines TRBV2 with TRBJ2-3; TRBD2 matches 11 bases. This CDR3 has 16 residues. Germline assignment: CDR1 SNHLY and CDR2 FYNNEI. The V gene end was trimmed by 7 bases and the J gene end by 1 base; junction bases not matched to a gene: 7. CDR3: CASNPPSGGRTDTQYF. The DNA for the CDR3 is TGTGCCAGCAACCCCCCTAGCGGGGGGCGCACAGATACGCAGTATTTT.

This clonotype has a count of ten or more. The chain recombines TRBV7-2 with TRBJ2-3; weak D call: TRBD2 (6 bases). This CDR3 has 16 residues. V was pared by 7 bases and J by 4 bases, with 21 bases between. CDR1 SGHTA and CDR2 FQGNSA come from the germline V gene. CDR3 nucleotide sequence: TGTGCCAGCACTTCTAGAGGCGGGATAAAGGCAGATACGCAGTATTTT. Translating it yields CASTSRGGIKADTQYF.

To note about this clonotype: A read error may be the cause here, since a much bigger clone is one base away. The chain recombines TRBV4-2 with TRBJ2-4; D may correspond to TRBD1 or TRBD2 (5 bases each). The CDR3 has 17 residues. V lost 0 bases and J 13 bases, leaving 25 bases between the germline ends. Germline V gives CDR1 LGHNA, CDR2 YNFKEQ. CDR3 sequence reads: CASSQEFRGANNYGQYF. As DNA, the CDR3 is TGTGCCAGCAGCCAAGAATTTAGGGGAGCCAACAACTACGGGCAGTACTTC.

There are many counts of this clonotype. The chain combines TRBV28 with TRBJ1-2; the match to TRBD1 covers 8 bases. The CDR3 consists of 13 residues. V trimming: 5 bases; J trimming: 7 bases; junction bases outside the gene matches: 6. CDR1 is MDHEN and CDR2 is SYDVKM in the germline V gene. For the CDR3, the DNA is TGTGCCAGCAGTACCGACAGGGGCAGTGGCTACACCTTC. Its protein product is CASSTDRGSGYTF.

This clonotype was counted a few times. The chain recombines TRBV6-6 with TRBJ1-4; D remains unclear. The CDR3 runs 13 residues. From germline, CDR1 is MNHNY and CDR2 SVGAGI (reference sequence). Trimming pared 7 bases from V and 3 bases from J, leaving 9 bases between. DNA of the CDR3: TGTGCCAGCAAACTGCGGTCTAATGAAAAACTGTTTTTT. It specifies CASKLRSNEKLFF.

The gene calls are TRBV6-6 and TRBJ2-6, with D maybe TRBD1 (5 bases). The CDR3 is 16 residues long. V was trimmed by 5 bases and J by 0 bases, leaving 11 bases between them. In germline, CDR1 is MNHNY, CDR2 SVGAGI (reference sequence). The DNA for the CDR3 is TGTGCCAGCAGTGCCCAGGGTACCTCTGGGGCCAACGTCCTGACTTTC. Amino acids: CASSAQGTSGANVLTF.

The table lists this clonotype with many counts. Compared with germline, one end of the junction differs, possibly owing to a read error. V gene TRBV5-1 combines with J gene TRBJ2-7; TRBD1 aligns across 8 bases. Germline lookup yields CDR1 SGHRS and CDR2 YFSETQ. This CDR3 region has 16 residues. The CDR3 nucleotides read TGTGCCAGCAGCTTAGCCGGGACAGGAGTCTCCTACGAGCAGTACTTC. It yields the protein CASSLAGTGVSYEQYF. Variable domain in full (rest from reference TRBV5-1 and TRBJ2-7): KAGVTQTPRYLIKTRGQQVTLSCSPISGHRSVSWYQQTPGQGLQFLFEYFSETQRNKGNFPGRFSGRQFSNSRSEMNVSTLELGDSALYLCASSLAGTGVSYEQYFGPGTRLTVT.

The chain is built from TRBV5-1 and TRBJ1-4, with 9 bases aligning to TRBD1. V trimming: 2 bases; J trimming: 2 bases; junction bases outside the gene matches: 7. Germline V CDR1 and CDR2: SGHRS, YFSETQ. The CDR3 is 17 residues long. CDR3 protein: CASSFTRTGATNEKLFF. The CDR3 nucleotides read TGCGCCAGCAGCTTTACCCGGACAGGGGCCACTAATGAAAAACTGTTTTTT.

This clonotype was found many times. At one of its ends the junction is not consistent with the germline gene, which may arise from a read error. The CDR3 region is CASSLADGNYGYTF. Written as DNA, the CDR3 is TGTGCCAGCAGTTTAGCGGACGGTAACTATGGCTACACCTTC. V usage is TRBV7-9 and J usage is TRBJ1-2; D remains unclear. This CDR3 comprises 14 residues. Germline-derived CDR1 and CDR2 are SEHNR and FQNEAQ (reference sequence).

This clonotype was counted at least ten times. In DNA form, the CDR3 reads TGTGCCAGCAGCTTAGACCAGGGTTACGAGCAGTACTTC. Amino acid sequence: CASSLDQGYEQYF. The V and J genes are TRBV13 and TRBJ2-7, with a tentative D call TRBD1 (5 bases). Germline V gives CDR1 PRHDT, CDR2 FYEKMQ (reference sequence). The V end lost 1 base, the J end lost 4 bases, and 8 bases lay between the germline ends. The CDR3 covers 13 residues.

The sample holds a few counts of this clonotype. The V call is TRBV12-3 or TRBV12-4, the J call TRBJ2-7; 8 nucleotides line up with TRBD2. V gave up 2 bases and J gave up 3 bases; unmatched junction bases: 6. This CDR3 spans 15 amino acids. The CDR3 bases are TGTGCCAGCAGTTTACGCCGGGGGGGTCTCTACGAGCAGTACTTC. It codes for CASSLRRGGLYEQYF.